Shown below are 5 T cell receptor beta chains from a single sample sequenced in a study of T cells after yellow fever vaccination. TCRdb itself ran the 5' RACE reads through MiXCR, one entry per CDR3 protein. Seen here are some 350,000 distinct CDR3 sequences, 8.5% to 9% observed once, and the top ten hold approximately 19%. The sample was PBMCs, taken on the day of the first yellow fever vaccination. Receptors were obtained from a man younger than 35 who received the YFV17D yellow fever vaccine.

The table lists this clonotype with a few counts. The chain joins TRBV6-2 or TRBV6-3 to TRBJ2-5, with 9 bases lining up with TRBD1. The CDR3 is made up of 18 amino acids. The V gene end was trimmed by 2 bases and the J gene end by 1 base; junction bases not matched to a gene: 11. Germline values: CDR1 MNHEY, CDR2 SVGEGT. The CDR3 protein is CASSYERTGVTFQETQYF. DNA for the CDR3: TGTGCCAGCAGTTACGAGAGGACAGGGGTTACTTTCCAAGAGACCCAGTACTTC.

The rearrangement joins TRBV10-3 to TRBJ2-1; no clear D. The CDR3 covers 13 residues. Trimming removed 8 bases from V and 3 bases from J, with 11 bases in between. Germline V lookup: CDR1 ENHRY, CDR2 SYGVKD. CDR3 loop: CAISQSGYNEQFF. As DNA, the CDR3 is TGTGCCATCTCTCAGTCTGGCTACAATGAGCAGTTCTTC.

This clonotype appeared a few times. CDR3 nucleotides: TGTGCCTACTACGACAGGCCCCCCTACGAGCAGTACGTC. Translation: CAYYDRPPYEQYV. The V gene is TRBV10-3, the J gene TRBJ2-7, with TRBD1 as a possible D gene (6 bases). The CDR3 is 13 residues long. Per germline, CDR1 ENHRY and CDR2 SYGVKD. The V and J ends lost 11 bases and 2 bases respectively, with 16 bases between them.

There are a few counts of this clonotype. This sequence joins TRBV14 and TRBJ1-1, with TRBD1 as a possible D gene (6 bases). The CDR3 covers 18 residues. Trimming took 0 bases from V and 4 from J, leaving 21 bases between them. The germline V gene has CDR1 SGHDN and CDR2 FVKESK. In DNA form, the CDR3 reads TGTGCCAGCAGCCAAGATGGGCGATGGGCAGGGGAAGGCACTGAAGCTTTCTTT. Protein: CASSQDGRWAGEGTEAFF.

A few counts support this clonotype. The chain recombines TRBV6-2 or TRBV6-3 with TRBJ2-1, with 11 bases fitting TRBD2. CDR1 is MNHEY and CDR2 is SVGEGT in the germline V gene. This CDR3 is 16 amino acids long. Losses at the gene ends were 6 bases for V and 0 bases for J; bases not matched to a gene: 4. CDR3 nucleotide sequence: TGTGCCAGCAGCCAAACTAGCGGGGGCTCCTACAATGAGCAGTTCTTC. Protein: CASSQTSGGSYNEQFF.